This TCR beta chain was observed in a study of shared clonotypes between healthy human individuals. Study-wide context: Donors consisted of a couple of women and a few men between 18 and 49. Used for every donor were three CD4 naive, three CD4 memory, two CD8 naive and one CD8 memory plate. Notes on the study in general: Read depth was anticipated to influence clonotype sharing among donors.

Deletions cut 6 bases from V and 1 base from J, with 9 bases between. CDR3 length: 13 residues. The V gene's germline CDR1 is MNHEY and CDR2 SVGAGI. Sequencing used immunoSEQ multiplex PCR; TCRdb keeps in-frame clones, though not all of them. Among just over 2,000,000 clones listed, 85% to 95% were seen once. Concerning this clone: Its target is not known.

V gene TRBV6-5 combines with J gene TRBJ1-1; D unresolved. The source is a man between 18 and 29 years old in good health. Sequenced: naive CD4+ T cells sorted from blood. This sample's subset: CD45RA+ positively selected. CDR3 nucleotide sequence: TGTGCCAGCAGCAAGATCCGGAACACTGAAGCTTTCTTT. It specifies CASSKIRNTEAFF.